This TCR beta chain came from a study of T cells in Graves' hyperthyroidism and ophthalmopathy. This clonotype has ten or more counts. V was cut by 0 bases and J by 5 bases, with 7 bases left in between. The CDR3 runs 13 residues. Researchers amplified the TCR beta CDR3 regions from RNA transcripts. Carried out on the TCR CDR3, a first-round RT-PCR used the HTBI primer set. From the multiplex PCR reads, TCRdb called clonotypes with MiXCR, one entry per CDR3 protein. The table has about 320,000 distinct CDR3 sequences, roughly 17% seen once. The V and J genes are TRBV12-3 or TRBV12-4 and TRBJ2-5, with D possibly matching TRBD2 (5 bases). Sequenced input: blood. The TCR was taken from a man aged 25 to 40 with Graves' hyperthyroidism. CDR3 region: CASSLAGGETQYF. CDR3 coding DNA: TGTGCCAGCAGTTTAGCGGGCGGGGAGACCCAGTACTTC.